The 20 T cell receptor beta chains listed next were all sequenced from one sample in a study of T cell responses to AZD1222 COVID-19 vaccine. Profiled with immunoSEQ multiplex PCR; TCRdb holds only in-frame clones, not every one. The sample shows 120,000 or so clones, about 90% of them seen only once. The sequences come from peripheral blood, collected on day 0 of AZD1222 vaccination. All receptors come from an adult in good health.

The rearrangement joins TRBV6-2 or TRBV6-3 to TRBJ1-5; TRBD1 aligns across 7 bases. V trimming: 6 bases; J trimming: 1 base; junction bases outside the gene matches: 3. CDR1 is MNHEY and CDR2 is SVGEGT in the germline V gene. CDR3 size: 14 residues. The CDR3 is CASSGTASNQPQHF. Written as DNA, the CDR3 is TGTGCCAGCAGCGGGACAGCCAGCAATCAGCCCCAGCATTTT.

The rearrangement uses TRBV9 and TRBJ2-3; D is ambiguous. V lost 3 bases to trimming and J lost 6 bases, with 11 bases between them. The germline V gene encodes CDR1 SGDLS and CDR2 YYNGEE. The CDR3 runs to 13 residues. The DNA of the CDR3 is TGTGCCAGCAGCGCGCGAAGAGAGGATACGCAGTATTTT. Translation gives CASSARREDTQYF.

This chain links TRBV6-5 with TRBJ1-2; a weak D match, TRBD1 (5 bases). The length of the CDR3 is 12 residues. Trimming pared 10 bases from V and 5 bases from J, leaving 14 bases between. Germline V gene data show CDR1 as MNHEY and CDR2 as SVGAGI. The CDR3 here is CAIRQPPYGYTF. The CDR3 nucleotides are TGTGCCATAAGACAGCCCCCTTATGGCTACACCTTC.

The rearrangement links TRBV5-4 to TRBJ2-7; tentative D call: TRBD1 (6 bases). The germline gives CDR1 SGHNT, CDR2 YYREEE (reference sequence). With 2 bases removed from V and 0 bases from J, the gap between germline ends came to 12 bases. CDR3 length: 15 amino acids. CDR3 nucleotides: TGTGCCAGCAGCTTCGGACAGTCTCTCTCCTACGAGCAGTACTTC. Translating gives CASSFGQSLSYEQYF.

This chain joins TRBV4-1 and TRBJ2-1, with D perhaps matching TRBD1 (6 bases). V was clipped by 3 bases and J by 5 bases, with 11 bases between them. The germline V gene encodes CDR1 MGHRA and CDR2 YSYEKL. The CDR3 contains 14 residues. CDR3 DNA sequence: TGCGCCAGCAGCCACAACCACAGGGACAATGAGCAGTTCTTC. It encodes CASSHNHRDNEQFF.

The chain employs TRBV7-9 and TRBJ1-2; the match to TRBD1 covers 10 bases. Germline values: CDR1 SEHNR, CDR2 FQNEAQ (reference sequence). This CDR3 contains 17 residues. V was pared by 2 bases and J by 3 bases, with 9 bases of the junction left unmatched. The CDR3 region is CASSLSGTGVLDYGYTF. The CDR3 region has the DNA TGTGCCAGCAGCTTATCCGGGACAGGGGTACTAGACTATGGCTACACCTTC. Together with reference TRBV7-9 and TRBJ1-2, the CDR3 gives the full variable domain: DTGVSQNPRHKITKRGQNVTFRCDPISEHNRLYWYRQTLGQGPEFLTYFQNEAQLEKSRLLSDRFSAERPKGSFSTLEIQRTEQGDSAMYLCASSLSGTGVLDYGYTFGSGTRLTVV.

The CDR3 bases are TGTGCCAGCAGCTTACCGACAGGGAAAGAGACCCAGTACTTC. Translating it yields CASSLPTGKETQYF. The rearrangement joins TRBV7-2 to TRBJ2-5; TRBD1 matches at 7 bases. The CDR3 totals 14 residues. Germline loops: CDR1 SGHTA, CDR2 FQGNSA. V lost 2 bases and J lost 3; bases outside the gene matches: 3. Full variable domain (outside the CDR3, taken from reference TRBV7-2 and TRBJ2-5): GAGVSQSPSNKVTEKGKDVELRCDPISGHTALYWYRQSLGQGLEFLIYFQGNSAPDKSGLPSDRFSAERTGGSVSTLTIQRTQQEDSAVYLCASSLPTGKETQYFGPGTRLLVL.

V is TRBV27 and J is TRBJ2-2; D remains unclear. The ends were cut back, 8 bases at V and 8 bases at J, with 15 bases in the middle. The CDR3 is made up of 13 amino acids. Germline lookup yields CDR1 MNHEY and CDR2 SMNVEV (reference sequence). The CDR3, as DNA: TGTGCCAGCCGCCGTGAGGAAGGAGGGGAGCTGTTTTTT. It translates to CASRREEGGELFF.

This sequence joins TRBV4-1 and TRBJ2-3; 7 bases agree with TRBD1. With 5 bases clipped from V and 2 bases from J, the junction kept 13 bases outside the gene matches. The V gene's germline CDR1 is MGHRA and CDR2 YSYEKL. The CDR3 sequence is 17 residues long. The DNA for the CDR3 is TGCGCCAGCAGCGCACAGCAACAGGGGCGACCCACAGATACGCAGTATTTT. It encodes CASSAQQQGRPTDTQYF.

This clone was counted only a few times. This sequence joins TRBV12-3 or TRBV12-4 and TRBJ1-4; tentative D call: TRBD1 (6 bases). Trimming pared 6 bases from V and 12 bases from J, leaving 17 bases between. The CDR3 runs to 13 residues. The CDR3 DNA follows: TGTGCCAGCAGCGACAGGCGGGGTGGGGAACTGTTTTTT. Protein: CASSDRRGGELFF.

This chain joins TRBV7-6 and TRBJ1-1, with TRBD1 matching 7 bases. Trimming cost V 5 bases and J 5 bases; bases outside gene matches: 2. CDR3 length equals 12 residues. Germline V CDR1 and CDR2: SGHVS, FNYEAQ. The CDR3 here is CASSDRDTEAFF. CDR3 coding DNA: TGTGCCAGCAGCGACAGGGATACTGAAGCTTTCTTT. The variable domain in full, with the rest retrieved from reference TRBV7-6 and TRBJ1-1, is GAGVSQSPRYKVTKRGQDVALRCDPISGHVSLYWYRQALGQGPEFLTYFNYEAQQDKSGLPNDRFSAERPEGSISTLTIQRTEQRDSAMYRCASSDRDTEAFFGQGTRLTVV.

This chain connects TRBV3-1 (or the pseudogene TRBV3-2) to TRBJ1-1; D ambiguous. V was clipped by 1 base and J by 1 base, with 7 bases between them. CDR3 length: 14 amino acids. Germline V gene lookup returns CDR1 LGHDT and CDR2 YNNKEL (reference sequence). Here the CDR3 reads CASSQGTKNTEAFF. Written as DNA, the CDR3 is TGTGCCAGCAGCCAAGGAACGAAGAACACTGAAGCTTTCTTT.

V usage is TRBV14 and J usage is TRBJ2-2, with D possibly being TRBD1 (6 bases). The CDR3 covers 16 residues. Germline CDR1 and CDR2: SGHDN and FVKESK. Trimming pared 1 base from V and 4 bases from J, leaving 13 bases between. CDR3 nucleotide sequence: TGTGCCAGCAGCCAAGGGTTCAGGGACACCACCGGGGAGCTGTTTTTT. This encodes CASSQGFRDTTGELFF. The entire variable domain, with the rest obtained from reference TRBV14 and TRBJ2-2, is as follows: EAGVTQFPSHSVIEKGQTVTLRCDPISGHDNLYWYRRVMGKEIKFLLHFVKESKQDESGMPNNRFLAERTGGTYSTLKVQPAELEDSGVYFCASSQGFRDTTGELFFGEGSRLTVL.

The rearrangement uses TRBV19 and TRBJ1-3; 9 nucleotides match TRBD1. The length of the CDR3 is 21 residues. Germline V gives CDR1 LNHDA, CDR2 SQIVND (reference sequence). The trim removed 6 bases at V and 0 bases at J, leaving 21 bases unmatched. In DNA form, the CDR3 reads TGTGCCAGTAGCCCTTACGCGAGCACAGGGGGCATTTTTTCCTCTGGAAACACCATATATTTT. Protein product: CASSPYASTGGIFSSGNTIYF.

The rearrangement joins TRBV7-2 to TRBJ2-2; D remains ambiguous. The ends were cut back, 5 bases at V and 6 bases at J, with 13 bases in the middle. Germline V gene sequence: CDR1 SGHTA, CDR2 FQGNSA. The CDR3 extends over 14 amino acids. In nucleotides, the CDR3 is TGTGCCAGCAGCCCCCCGCATAGGGCCGGGGAGCTGTTTTTT. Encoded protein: CASSPPHRAGELFF.

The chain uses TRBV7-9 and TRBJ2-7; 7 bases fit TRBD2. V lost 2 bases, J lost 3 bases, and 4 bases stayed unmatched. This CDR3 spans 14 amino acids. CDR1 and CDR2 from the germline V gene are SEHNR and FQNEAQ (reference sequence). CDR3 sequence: CASSLREAVYEQYF. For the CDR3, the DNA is TGTGCCAGCAGCTTACGGGAGGCAGTCTACGAGCAGTACTTC.

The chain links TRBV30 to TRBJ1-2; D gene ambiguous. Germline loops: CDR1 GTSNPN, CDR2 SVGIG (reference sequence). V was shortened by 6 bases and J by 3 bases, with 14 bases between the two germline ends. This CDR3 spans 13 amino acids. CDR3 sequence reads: CACRIIGDYGYTF. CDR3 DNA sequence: TGTGCCTGTAGAATAATCGGGGACTATGGCTACACCTTC.

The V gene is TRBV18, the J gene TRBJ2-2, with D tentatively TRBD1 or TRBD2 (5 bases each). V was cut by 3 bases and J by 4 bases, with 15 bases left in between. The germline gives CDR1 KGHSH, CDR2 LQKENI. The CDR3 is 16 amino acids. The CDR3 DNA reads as TGTGCCAGCTCACCTGGAGAGGGGCGGGTCACCGGGGAGCTGTTTTTT. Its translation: CASSPGEGRVTGELFF. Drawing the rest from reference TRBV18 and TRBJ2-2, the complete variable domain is NAGVMQNPRHLVRRRGQEARLRCSPMKGHSHVYWYRQLPEEGLKFMVYLQKENIIDESGMPKERFSAEFPKEGPSILRIQQVVRGDSAAYFCASSPGEGRVTGELFFGEGSRLTVL.

The CDR3 DNA reads as TGTGCCAGCAGCTCTCAAGACCTCAGGGGCTACGAGCAGTACTTC. Translated: CASSSQDLRGYEQYF. The V gene is TRBV7-9, the J gene TRBJ2-7; weak D call: TRBD1 (6 bases). The germline V gene encodes CDR1 SEHNR and CDR2 FQNEAQ (reference sequence). Trimming removed 4 bases from V and 3 bases from J, with 16 bases in between. The CDR3 totals 15 residues. Full variable domain (missing parts from reference TRBV7-9 and TRBJ2-7): DTGVSQNPRHKITKRGQNVTFRCDPISEHNRLYWYRQTLGQGPEFLTYFQNEAQLEKSRLLSDRFSAERPKGSFSTLEIQRTEQGDSAMYLCASSSQDLRGYEQYFGPGTRLTVT.

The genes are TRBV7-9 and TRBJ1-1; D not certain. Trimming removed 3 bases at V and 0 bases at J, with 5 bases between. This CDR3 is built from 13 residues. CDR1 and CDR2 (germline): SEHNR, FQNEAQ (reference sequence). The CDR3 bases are TGTGCCAGCAGCTTCGACATGAACACTGAAGCTTTCTTT. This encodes CASSFDMNTEAFF.